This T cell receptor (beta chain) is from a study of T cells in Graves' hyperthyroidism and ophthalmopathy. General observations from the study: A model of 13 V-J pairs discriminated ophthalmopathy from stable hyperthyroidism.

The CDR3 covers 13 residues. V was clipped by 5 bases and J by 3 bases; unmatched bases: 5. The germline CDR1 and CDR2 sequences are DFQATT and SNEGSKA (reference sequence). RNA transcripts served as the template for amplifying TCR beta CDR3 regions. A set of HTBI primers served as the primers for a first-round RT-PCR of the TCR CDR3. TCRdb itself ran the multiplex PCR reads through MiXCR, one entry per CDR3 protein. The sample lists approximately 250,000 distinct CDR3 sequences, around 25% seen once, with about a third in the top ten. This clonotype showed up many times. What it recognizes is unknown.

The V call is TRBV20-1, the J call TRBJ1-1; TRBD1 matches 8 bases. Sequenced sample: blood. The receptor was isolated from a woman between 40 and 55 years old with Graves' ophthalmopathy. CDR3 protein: CSADETGDTEAFF. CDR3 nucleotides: TGCAGTGCTGATGAGACAGGGGACACTGAAGCTTTCTTT.